The next 27 T cell receptor beta chains were all read from a single sample in a study of Tregs in tolerant kidney transplant recipients. This table comes from immunoSEQ multiplex PCR, and its TCRdb copy is limited to in-frame clones, with some not included. The sample lists tens of thousands of clones; 90% to 95% were seen once. Recipients received nonmyeloablative bone marrow transplants from related graft donors, with transient mixed chimerism. Source: CD4+ T cells from blood (PBMCs), taken 24 months after the transplant. The receptors come from a human patient who received a combined kidney and bone marrow transplant. Some T cells may be supplied by the graft donor.

CDR3 residues: CASSHGQENTEAFF. CDR3 sequence (DNA): TGTGCCAGCAGCCACGGACAGGAGAACACTGAAGCTTTCTTT. The V and J genes are TRBV11-3 and TRBJ1-1, with TRBD1 identical over 7 bases. After removal of 5 bases from V and 1 base from J, the junction contained 4 bases not matched to a gene. CDR3 size: 14 residues. Per the germline V gene, CDR1 is SGHNT and CDR2 is YENEEA.

In this sample, this clone turned up once. V usage is TRBV5-1 and J usage is TRBJ2-7; TRBD1 agrees at 11 bases. V shed 2 bases and J 6 bases; nucleotides not matched to a gene: 4. The CDR3 runs 14 residues. Germline V CDR1 and CDR2: SGHRS, YFSETQ. The CDR3 reads CASSFKDRGLEQYF. The CDR3 DNA reads as TGCGCCAGCAGCTTCAAGGACAGGGGGCTCGAGCAGTACTTC. Drawing the rest from reference TRBV5-1 and TRBJ2-7, the complete variable domain is KAGVTQTPRYLIKTRGQQVTLSCSPISGHRSVSWYQQTPGQGLQFLFEYFSETQRNKGNFPGRFSGRQFSNSRSEMNVSTLELGDSALYLCASSFKDRGLEQYFGPGTRLTVT.

In nucleotides, the CDR3 is TGTGCCAGCAGCGTTGGGGAGGGTCTGGTGGAAGGCTACACCTTC. Its translation is CASSVGEGLVEGYTF. This chain joins TRBV9 and TRBJ1-2; D remains ambiguous. This CDR3 has 15 amino acids. V was cut by 2 bases and J by 8 bases, with 19 bases left in between. Germline CDR1 SGDLS, CDR2 YYNGEE.

The chain recombines TRBV29-1 with TRBJ2-7, with D possibly being TRBD2 (6 bases). This CDR3 spans 14 amino acids. Germline V lookup: CDR1 SQVTM, CDR2 ANQGSEA. Between the trimmed V and J ends, which lost 3 bases and 4 bases, there was a span of 16 bases. CDR3 protein: CSVEGLLGRYEQYF. DNA of the CDR3: TGCAGCGTTGAGGGACTCCTAGGGAGGTACGAGCAGTACTTC.

V usage is TRBV7-9 and J usage is TRBJ2-5; 8 bases match TRBD1. CDR1 is SEHNR, CDR2 FQNEAQ, per germline (reference sequence). Trimming at V came to 2 bases and at J to 4 bases, leaving 9 bases not matched to a gene. This CDR3 region has 16 residues. CDR3 in amino acids: CASSLRRQGAGETQYF. In DNA, the CDR3 is TGTGCCAGCAGCTTAAGGAGGCAGGGGGCGGGAGAGACCCAGTACTTC.

The V and J genes are TRBV18 and TRBJ2-1; 11 bases fit TRBD2. The V gene end was trimmed by 0 bases and the J gene end by 0 bases; junction bases not matched to a gene: 4. CDR1 KGHSH and CDR2 LQKENI come from the germline V gene. The CDR3 totals 18 residues. CDR3 amino acids: CASSPPVTSGISYNEQFF. The CDR3 DNA reads TGTGCCAGCTCACCACCGGTGACTAGCGGGATCTCCTACAATGAGCAGTTCTTC.

This chain connects TRBV4-2 to TRBJ1-4; tentatively, D is TRBD1 (5 bases). The CDR3 sequence is 22 residues long. Germline V gene data show CDR1 as LGHNA and CDR2 as YNFKEQ. Trimming left V 4 bases short and J 0 bases short, with 30 bases between. CDR3 sequence reads: CASSRLGASGHGTITTNEKLFF. The CDR3 DNA reads TGTGCCAGCAGCCGATTGGGCGCATCAGGGCATGGTACAATTACAACTAATGAAAAACTGTTTTTT.

This chain links TRBV15 with TRBJ2-5, with TRBD2 matching over 9 bases. Germline V gene lookup returns CDR1 LNHNV and CDR2 YYDKDF (reference sequence). V trimming: 1 base; J trimming: 7 bases; junction bases outside the gene matches: 7. The CDR3 is 15 residues long. CDR3 in DNA: TGTGCCACCAGCAGAGCTCTAGCGGGGAGAGGGACCCAGTACTTC. Its protein product is CATSRALAGRGTQYF. Full variable domain (remainder filled in from reference TRBV15 and TRBJ2-5): DAMVIQNPRYQVTQFGKPVTLSCSQTLNHNVMYWYQQKSSQAPKLLFHYYDKDFNNEADTPDNFQSRRPNTSFCFLDIRSPGLGDTAMYLCATSRALAGRGTQYFGPGTRLLVL.

The table lists this clone with a count of one. The chain joins TRBV4-1 to TRBJ2-3, with 7 bases identical to TRBD2. Trimming cost V 1 base and J 4 bases; bases outside gene matches: 11. The CDR3 totals 17 residues. CDR1 is MGHRA and CDR2 is YSYEKL in the germline V gene. For the CDR3, the DNA is TGCGCCAGCAGCCAAGTAATGGGGGTTGGGAGGGCAGATACGCAGTATTTT. It encodes CASSQVMGVGRADTQYF.

The genes are TRBV11-3 and TRBJ1-3; D is uncertain. This CDR3 has 13 amino acids. CDR1 and CDR2 (germline): SGHNT, YENEEA. With 6 bases removed from V and 0 bases from J, the gap between germline ends came to 6 bases. For the CDR3, the DNA is TGTGCCAGCAGGCTGAGCTCTGGAAACACCATATATTTT. Translating gives CASRLSSGNTIYF.

The chain couples TRBV7-6 to TRBJ2-1, with 10 nucleotides matching TRBD2. Unmatched junction bases numbered 13, after V lost 5 bases and J lost 9 bases. Looked up from germline, CDR1 is SGHVS and CDR2 is FNYEAQ. The CDR3 runs to 16 residues. CDR3 region: CASSPIGGTSVGEQFF. CDR3 bases: TGTGCCAGCAGCCCGATTGGGGGGACTAGCGTTGGTGAGCAGTTCTTC.

The V gene is TRBV15, the J gene TRBJ2-1; a possible D gene is TRBD2 (5 bases). The CDR3 is 17 amino acids. V lost 1 base and J 6 bases, leaving 19 bases between the germline ends. Germline loops: CDR1 LNHNV, CDR2 YYDKDF (reference sequence). CDR3 bases: TGTGCCACCAGCAGAGTCAAGATAGCGACCCCCAGCAATGAGCAGTTCTTC. This codes for CATSRVKIATPSNEQFF. Supplemented by reference TRBV15 and TRBJ2-1, the full variable domain reads DAMVIQNPRYQVTQFGKPVTLSCSQTLNHNVMYWYQQKSSQAPKLLFHYYDKDFNNEADTPDNFQSRRPNTSFCFLDIRSPGLGDTAMYLCATSRVKIATPSNEQFFGPGTRLTVL.

The V gene is TRBV5-1, the J gene TRBJ1-1; 8 positions match TRBD1. Trimming took 5 bases from V and 10 from J; bases not matched to a gene: 7. The CDR3 contains 12 residues. Germline lookup yields CDR1 SGHRS and CDR2 YFSETQ. The CDR3 here is CASRLDREGAFF. The CDR3 DNA reads as TGCGCCAGCAGACTGGACAGGGAGGGAGCTTTCTTT.

This rearrangement joins TRBV5-1 to TRBJ2-7; 12 nucleotides line up with TRBD2. V trimming: 4 bases; J trimming: 5 bases; junction bases outside the gene matches: 13. Germline V CDR1 and CDR2: SGHRS, YFSETQ. This CDR3 is 17 amino acids long. CDR3 residues: CASSKTSGRLRGDEQYF. CDR3 DNA: TGCGCCAGCAGCAAGACTAGCGGGAGATTACGGGGGGACGAGCAGTACTTC.

The genes are TRBV7-2 and TRBJ2-7; 9 positions agree with TRBD2. This CDR3 spans 15 amino acids. The ends lost 6 bases at V and 2 bases at J; junction bases unmatched: 8. Germline V gene sequence: CDR1 SGHTA, CDR2 FQGNSA. The CDR3 loop is CASRTGLAYTYEQYF. The CDR3 DNA reads TGTGCCAGCAGGACCGGACTAGCGTATACCTACGAGCAGTACTTC.

The V call is TRBV10-3, the J call TRBJ2-2; possible D gene TRBD2, 5 bases. From germline, CDR1 is ENHRY and CDR2 SYGVKD. CDR3 size: 15 residues. Trimming cost V 6 bases and J 6 bases, with 17 bases left between them. CDR3 amino acids: CAISPLPEGPGELFF. DNA of the CDR3: TGTGCCATCAGCCCCCTCCCCGAGGGCCCCGGGGAGCTGTTTTTT.

The chain recombines TRBV27 with TRBJ1-2; TRBD1 aligns across 7 bases. J gave up 4 bases and V 2 bases, and 10 bases lay outside the gene matches. The V gene's germline CDR1 is MNHEY and CDR2 SMNVEV (reference sequence). This CDR3 has 16 amino acids. CDR3 region: CASSLRQGVVGYGYTF. The CDR3 nucleotides are TGTGCCAGCAGTTTAAGGCAGGGGGTAGTAGGCTATGGCTACACCTTC.

This chain uses TRBV11-3 with TRBJ2-5; TRBD2 matches 7 bases. V lost 5 bases and J lost 1; bases outside the gene matches: 13. The CDR3 is 17 amino acids. CDR1 is SGHNT, CDR2 YENEEA, per germline. The CDR3 DNA is TGTGCCAGCAGCCCCCGACTAGCCCAGAGATCCCAAGAGACCCAGTACTTC. It translates to CASSPRLAQRSQETQYF.

The chain links TRBV18 to TRBJ2-3, with 7 bases lining up with TRBD2. The CDR3 is 15 amino acids. The J segment lost 0 bases and the V segment lost 6 bases, leaving 6 bases of the junction unmatched. Germline values: CDR1 KGHSH, CDR2 LQKENI. CDR3 DNA: TGTGCCAGCTCCCTCGGACTAGAAAGCACAGATACGCAGTATTTT. Translating it yields CASSLGLESTDTQYF.

V and J are TRBV6-6 and TRBJ1-3, with D unresolved. Germline V gives CDR1 MNHNY, CDR2 SVGAGI (reference sequence). This CDR3 region has 14 residues. Trimming cost V 5 bases and J 4 bases, with 12 bases left between them. The CDR3 sequence: CASSTSGTGNTIYF. The CDR3 bases are TGTGCCAGCAGTACCTCAGGAACCGGAAACACCATATATTTT.

This clone was seen only a few times. The chain recombines TRBV10-3 with TRBJ1-3, with 7 positions matching TRBD1. Trimming cost V 6 bases and J 3 bases; bases outside gene matches: 5. The CDR3 has 14 amino acids. The germline V gene encodes CDR1 ENHRY and CDR2 SYGVKD. This CDR3 reads CAISDTGDGNTIYF. The CDR3 DNA sequence: TGTGCCATCAGCGATACAGGGGATGGAAACACCATATATTTT.

The chain couples TRBV19 to TRBJ1-2, with TRBD1 matching over 8 bases. Germline-derived CDR1 and CDR2 are LNHDA and SQIVND (reference sequence). V lost 5 bases, J lost 6 bases, and 11 bases stayed unmatched. The CDR3 loop spans 15 amino acids. CDR3 sequence: CASSASLTGVNGYTF. The CDR3 DNA follows: TGTGCCAGTAGTGCATCCTTGACAGGGGTTAATGGCTACACCTTC.

A single count supports this clone. This chain connects TRBV6-6 to TRBJ2-7, with 10 bases lining up with TRBD1. Germline trimming cut 2 bases from V and 3 bases from J; bases unmatched to any gene: 7. CDR3 size: 16 residues. From germline, CDR1 is MNHNY and CDR2 SVGAGI (reference sequence). The chain's CDR3 is CASSYTGTGAHYEQYF. The CDR3 DNA reads TGTGCCAGCAGTTACACCGGGACAGGGGCCCACTACGAGCAGTACTTC.

This sequence joins TRBV30 and TRBJ1-3, with D possibly TRBD1 on 6 matching bases. The V gene lost 4 bases and the J gene lost 2 bases, with 12 bases spanning the gap. Germline V gene data show CDR1 as GTSNPN and CDR2 as SVGIG (reference sequence). The CDR3 runs to 14 residues. This CDR3 is CAWTRTVTGNTIYF. CDR3 sequence (DNA): TGTGCCTGGACCCGGACAGTAACTGGAAACACCATATATTTT.

This rearrangement joins TRBV27 to TRBJ2-7; the D gene is possibly TRBD1 (6 bases). Germline V CDR1 and CDR2: MNHEY, SMNVEV (reference sequence). CDR3 size: 15 residues. Deletions cut 2 bases from V and 0 bases from J, with 11 bases between. The CDR3 here is CASSLRQGPSYEQYF. CDR3 nucleotide sequence: TGTGCCAGCAGTTTAAGGCAGGGGCCCTCCTACGAGCAGTACTTC.

The chain is built from TRBV7-9 and TRBJ2-7; 10 nucleotides agree with TRBD1. CDR1 is SEHNR, CDR2 FQNEAQ, per germline (reference sequence). V shed 5 bases, J shed 3 bases, and the junction held 7 bases outside the gene matches. CDR3 length: 15 residues. DNA for the CDR3: TGTGCCAGCAGCGTGGGGACAGGGGCCCGCTACGAGCAGTACTTC. It translates to CASSVGTGARYEQYF.

V and J are TRBV10-3 and TRBJ2-7; 9 nucleotides align to TRBD2. Germline V gene data show CDR1 as ENHRY and CDR2 as SYGVKD. The CDR3 contains 16 residues. The junction had 8 bases not matched to a gene; V was cut back by 3 bases and J by 2 bases. CDR3 sequence reads: CAISEGRREGPYEQYF. CDR3 DNA: TGTGCCATCAGTGAAGGAAGGCGGGAGGGCCCCTACGAGCAGTACTTC.